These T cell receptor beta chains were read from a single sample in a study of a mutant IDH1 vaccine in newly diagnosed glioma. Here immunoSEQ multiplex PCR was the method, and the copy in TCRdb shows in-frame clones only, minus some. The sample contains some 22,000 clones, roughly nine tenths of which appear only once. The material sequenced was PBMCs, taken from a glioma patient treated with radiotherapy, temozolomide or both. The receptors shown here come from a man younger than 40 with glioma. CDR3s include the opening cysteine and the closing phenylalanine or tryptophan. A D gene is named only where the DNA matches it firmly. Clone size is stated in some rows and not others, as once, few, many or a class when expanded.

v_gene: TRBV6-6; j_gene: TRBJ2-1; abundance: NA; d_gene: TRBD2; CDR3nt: TGTGCCAGCAGGGCGGGAGGGCCTTCCAATGAGCAGTTCTTC; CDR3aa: CASRAGGPSNEQFF
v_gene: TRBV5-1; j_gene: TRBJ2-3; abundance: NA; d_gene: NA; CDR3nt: TGCGCCAGCAGCTTGCTTCCGGGAACTAGCACAGATACGCAGTATTTT; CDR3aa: CASSLLPGTSTDTQYF
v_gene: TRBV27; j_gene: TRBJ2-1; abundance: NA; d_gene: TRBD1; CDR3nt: TGTGCCAGCACCACCGGACAGGGGTACAATGAGCAGTTCTTC; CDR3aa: CASTTGQGYNEQFF
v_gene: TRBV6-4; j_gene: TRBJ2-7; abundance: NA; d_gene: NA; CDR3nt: TGTGCCAGCAGCAAGGAGCAGGGTTACGAGCAGTACTTC; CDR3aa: CASSKEQGYEQYF
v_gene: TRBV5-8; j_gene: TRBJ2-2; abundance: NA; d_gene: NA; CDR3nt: TGTGCCAGCAGCTTGGTGGACAAAGACACCGGGGAGCTGTTTTTT; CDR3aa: CASSLVDKDTGELFF
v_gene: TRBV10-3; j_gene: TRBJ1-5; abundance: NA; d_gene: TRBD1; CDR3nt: TGTGCCAGCACAGGGGAAAGGAATCAGCCCCAGCATTTT; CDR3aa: CASTGERNQPQHF
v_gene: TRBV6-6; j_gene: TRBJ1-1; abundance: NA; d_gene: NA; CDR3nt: TGTGCCAGCAGGCCAGGGCAGACGAACACTGAAGCTTTCTTT; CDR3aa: CASRPGQTNTEAFF
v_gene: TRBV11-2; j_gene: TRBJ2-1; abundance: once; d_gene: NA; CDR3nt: TGTGCCAGCAGCTTAGGGGGCAGCGAGCAGTTCTTC; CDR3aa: CASSLGGSEQFF
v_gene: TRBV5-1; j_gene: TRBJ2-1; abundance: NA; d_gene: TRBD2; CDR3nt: TGCGCCAGCAGCGTCTGGGGGGCGGGAGGGGGCTACAATGAGCAGTTCTTC; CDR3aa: CASSVWGAGGGYNEQFF
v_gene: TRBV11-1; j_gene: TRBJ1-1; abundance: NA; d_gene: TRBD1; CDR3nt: TGTGCCAGCCAGGGGGGCGGGAACACTGAAGCTTTCTTT; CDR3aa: CASQGGGNTEAFF
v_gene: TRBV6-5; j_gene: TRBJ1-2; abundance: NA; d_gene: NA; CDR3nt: TGTGCCAGCAGTTCCATCATTAGGGGCGGTAACTATGGCTACACCTTC; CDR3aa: CASSSIIRGGNYGYTF
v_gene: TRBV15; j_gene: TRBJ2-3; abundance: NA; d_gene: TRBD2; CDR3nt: TGTGCCACCAGCTGGGGGGAGCGGGAGCTAGATACGCAGTATTTT; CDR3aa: CATSWGERELDTQYF
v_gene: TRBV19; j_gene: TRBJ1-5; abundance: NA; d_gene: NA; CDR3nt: TGTGCCAGTAGTAACTTATGGGGCGACAAGGGTTCCAATCAGCCCCAGCATTTT; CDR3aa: CASSNLWGDKGSNQPQHF
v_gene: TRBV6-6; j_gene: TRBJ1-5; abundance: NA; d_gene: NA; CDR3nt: TGTGCCAGCAGTTACTTCCGGAATCAGCCCCAGCATTTT; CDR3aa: CASSYFRNQPQHF
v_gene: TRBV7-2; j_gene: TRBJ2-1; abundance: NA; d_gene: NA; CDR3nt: TGTGCCAGCAGCTCTGCCACAGGGAATGAGCAGTTCTTC; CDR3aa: CASSSATGNEQFF
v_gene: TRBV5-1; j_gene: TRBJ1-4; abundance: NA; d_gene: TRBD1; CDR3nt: TGCGCCAGCAGCTTGGGACAGGGGAATGAAAAACTGTTTTTT; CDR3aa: CASSLGQGNEKLFF
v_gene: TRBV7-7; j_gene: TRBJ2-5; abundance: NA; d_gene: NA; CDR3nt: TGTGCCAGCAGCCCCCGACAGTGGGAGACCCAGTACTTC; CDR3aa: CASSPRQWETQYF
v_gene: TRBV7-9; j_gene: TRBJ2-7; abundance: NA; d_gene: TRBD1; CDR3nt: TGTGCCAGCAGCCCTCCGACAGGGTACGAGCAGTACTTC; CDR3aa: CASSPPTGYEQYF
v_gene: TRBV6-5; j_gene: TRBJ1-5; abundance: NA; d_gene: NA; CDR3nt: TGTGCCAGCAGTTACGCCTCGGGGGGAGGTCAGCCCCAGCATTTT; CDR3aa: CASSYASGGGQPQHF
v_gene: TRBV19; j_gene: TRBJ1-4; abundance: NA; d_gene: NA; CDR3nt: TGTGCCAGTACCTCTGGGGAGGCCAATAATGAAAAACTGTTTTTT; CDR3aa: CASTSGEANNEKLFF
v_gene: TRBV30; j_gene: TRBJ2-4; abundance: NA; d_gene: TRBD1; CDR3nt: TGTGCCTGGAACACGGACAGGGTAGATTTGAACATTCAGTACTTC; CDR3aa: CAWNTDRVDLNIQYF
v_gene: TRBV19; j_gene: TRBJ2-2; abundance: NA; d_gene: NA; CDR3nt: TGTGCCAGTAGATACAGGGACACCGGGGAGCTGTTTTTT; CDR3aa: CASRYRDTGELFF
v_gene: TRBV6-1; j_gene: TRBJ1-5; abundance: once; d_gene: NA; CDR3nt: TGTGCCAGCAGTGAGGTGAGGTCGCAGCCCCAGCATTTT; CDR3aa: CASSEVRSQPQHF
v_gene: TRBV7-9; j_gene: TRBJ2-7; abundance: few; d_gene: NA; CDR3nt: TGTGCCAGCAGCCCGCCCGGGACACCCTACGAGCAGTACTTC; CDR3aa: CASSPPGTPYEQYF
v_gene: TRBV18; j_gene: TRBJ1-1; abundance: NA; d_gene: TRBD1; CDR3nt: TGTGCCAGCTCACCGATCAGGGGGGCTCGAGAAGCTTTCTTT; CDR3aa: CASSPIRGAREAFF
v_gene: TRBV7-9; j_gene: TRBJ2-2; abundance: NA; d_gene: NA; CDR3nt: TGTGCCAGCAGCAGAGTACAGGGTCCCGGGGAGCTGTTTTTT; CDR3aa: CASSRVQGPGELFF
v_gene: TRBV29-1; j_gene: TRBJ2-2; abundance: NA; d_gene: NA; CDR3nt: TGCAGCGTTGTCCGGGGGTCGGTAGGCACCGGGGAGCTGTTTTTT; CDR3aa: CSVVRGSVGTGELFF
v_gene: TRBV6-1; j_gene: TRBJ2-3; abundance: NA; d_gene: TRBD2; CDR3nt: TGTGCCAGCCCGTCGGGCGGGAGGTACACAGATACGCAGTATTTT; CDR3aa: CASPSGGRYTDTQYF